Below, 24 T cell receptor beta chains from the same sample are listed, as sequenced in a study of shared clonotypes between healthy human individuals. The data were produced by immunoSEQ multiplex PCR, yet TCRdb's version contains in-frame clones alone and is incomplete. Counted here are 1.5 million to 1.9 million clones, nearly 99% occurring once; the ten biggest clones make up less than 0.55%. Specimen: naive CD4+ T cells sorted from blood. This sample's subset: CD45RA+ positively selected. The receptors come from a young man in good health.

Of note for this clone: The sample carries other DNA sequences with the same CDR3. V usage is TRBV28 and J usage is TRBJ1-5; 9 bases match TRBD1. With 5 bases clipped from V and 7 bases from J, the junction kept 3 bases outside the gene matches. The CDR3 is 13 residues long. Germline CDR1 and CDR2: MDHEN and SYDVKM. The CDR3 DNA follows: TGTGCCAGCAGTCCCGACAGGGGGCAGCCCCAGCATTTT. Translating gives CASSPDRGQPQHF.

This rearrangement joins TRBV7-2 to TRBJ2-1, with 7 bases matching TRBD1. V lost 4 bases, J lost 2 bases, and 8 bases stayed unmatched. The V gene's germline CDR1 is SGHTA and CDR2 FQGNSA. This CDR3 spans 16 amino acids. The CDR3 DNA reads TGTGCCAGCAGCTATAGGACTCAGGGGGCCTACAATGAGCAGTTCTTC. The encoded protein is CASSYRTQGAYNEQFF.

The CDR3 is CASSPAADRRAGELFF. CDR3 nucleotides: TGCGCCAGCAGCCCGGCGGCGGACAGGCGCGCCGGGGAGCTGTTTTTT. The rearrangement links TRBV5-1 to TRBJ2-2; 7 bases fit TRBD1. Trimming took 4 bases from V and 6 from J; bases not matched to a gene: 12. Germline-derived CDR1 and CDR2 are SGHRS and YFSETQ. This CDR3 is built from 16 residues.

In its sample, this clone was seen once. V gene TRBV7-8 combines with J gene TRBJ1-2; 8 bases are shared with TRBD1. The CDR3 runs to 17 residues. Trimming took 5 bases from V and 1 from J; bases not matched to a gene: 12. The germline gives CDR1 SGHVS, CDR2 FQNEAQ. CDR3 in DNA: TGTGCCAGCAGCAAACGGGATGATGGGACAGGTAACTATGGCTACACCTTC. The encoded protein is CASSKRDDGTGNYGYTF.

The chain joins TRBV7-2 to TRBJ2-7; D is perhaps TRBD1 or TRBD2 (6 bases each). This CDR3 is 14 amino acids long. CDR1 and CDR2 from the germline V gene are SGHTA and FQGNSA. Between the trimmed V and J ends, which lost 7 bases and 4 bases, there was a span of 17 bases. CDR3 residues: CASNLGGGIYEQYF. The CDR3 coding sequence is TGTGCCAGCAACCTCGGGGGCGGGATATACGAGCAGTACTTC.

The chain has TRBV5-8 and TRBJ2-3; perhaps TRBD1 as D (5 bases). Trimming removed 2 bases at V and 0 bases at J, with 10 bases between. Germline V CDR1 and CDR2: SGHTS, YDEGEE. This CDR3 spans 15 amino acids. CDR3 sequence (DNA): TGTGCCAGCAGCTTTAGGGGAACCAGCACAGATACGCAGTATTTT. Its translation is CASSFRGTSTDTQYF.

The CDR3 loop is CASSLAGTYRTDTQYF. The CDR3 DNA follows: TGTGCCAGCAGCTTAGCGGGGACATATCGCACAGATACGCAGTATTTT. The chain employs TRBV7-2 and TRBJ2-3; the D gene is possibly TRBD1 (6 bases). The ends were cut back, 0 bases at V and 1 base at J, with 11 bases in the middle. Germline values: CDR1 SGHTA, CDR2 FQGNSA. The CDR3 is made up of 16 amino acids.

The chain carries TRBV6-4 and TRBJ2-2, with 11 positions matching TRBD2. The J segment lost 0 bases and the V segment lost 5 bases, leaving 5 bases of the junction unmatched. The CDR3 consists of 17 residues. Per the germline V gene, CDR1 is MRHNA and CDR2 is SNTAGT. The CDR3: CASSTKGLAANTGELFF. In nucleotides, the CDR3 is TGTGCCAGCAGTACAAAGGGACTAGCGGCGAACACCGGGGAGCTGTTTTTT.

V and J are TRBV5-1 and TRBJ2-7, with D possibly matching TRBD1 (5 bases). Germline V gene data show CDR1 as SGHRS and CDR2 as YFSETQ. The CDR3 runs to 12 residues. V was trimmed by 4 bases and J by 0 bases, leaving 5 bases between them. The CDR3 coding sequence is TGCGCCAGCAGCGGGGCCTCCTACGAGCAGTACTTC. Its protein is CASSGASYEQYF. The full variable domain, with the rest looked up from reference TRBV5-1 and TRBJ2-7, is KAGVTQTPRYLIKTRGQQVTLSCSPISGHRSVSWYQQTPGQGLQFLFEYFSETQRNKGNFPGRFSGRQFSNSRSEMNVSTLELGDSALYLCASSGASYEQYFGPGTRLTVT.

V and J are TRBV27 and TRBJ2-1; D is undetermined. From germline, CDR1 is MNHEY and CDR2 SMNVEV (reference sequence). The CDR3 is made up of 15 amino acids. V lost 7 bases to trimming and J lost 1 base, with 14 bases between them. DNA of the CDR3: TGTGCCAGCATCTTAAGGAGAGGTTCCTACAATGAGCAGTTCTTC. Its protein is CASILRRGSYNEQFF.

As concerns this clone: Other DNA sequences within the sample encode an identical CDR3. The CDR3 DNA reads as TGTGCCAGCAGTTTAGGGGGGTATGGCTACACCTTC. Translating gives CASSLGGYGYTF. The chain uses TRBV6-5 and TRBJ1-2; D may be TRBD1 (6 bases). Germline V gene data show CDR1 as MNHEY and CDR2 as SVGAGI. Trimming pared 4 bases from V and 5 bases from J, leaving 8 bases between. The CDR3 is made up of 12 amino acids.

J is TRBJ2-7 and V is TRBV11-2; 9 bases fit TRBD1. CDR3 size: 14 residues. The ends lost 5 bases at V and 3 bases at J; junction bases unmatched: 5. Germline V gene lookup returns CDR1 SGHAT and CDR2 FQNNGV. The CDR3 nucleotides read TGTGCCAGCAGCAGGGACAGGGTGAACTACGAGCAGTACTTC. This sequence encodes CASSRDRVNYEQYF.

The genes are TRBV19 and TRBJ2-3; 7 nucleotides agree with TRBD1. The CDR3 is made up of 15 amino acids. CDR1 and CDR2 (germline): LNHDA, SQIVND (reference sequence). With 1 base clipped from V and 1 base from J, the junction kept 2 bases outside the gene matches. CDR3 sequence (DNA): TGTGCCAGTAGTATAGGGGACAGACGCACAGATACGCAGTATTTT. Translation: CASSIGDRRTDTQYF.

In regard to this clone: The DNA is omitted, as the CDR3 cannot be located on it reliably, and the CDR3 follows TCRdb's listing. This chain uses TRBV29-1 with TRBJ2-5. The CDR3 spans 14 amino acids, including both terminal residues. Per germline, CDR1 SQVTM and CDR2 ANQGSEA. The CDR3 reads CSVVSGPVRETQYF.

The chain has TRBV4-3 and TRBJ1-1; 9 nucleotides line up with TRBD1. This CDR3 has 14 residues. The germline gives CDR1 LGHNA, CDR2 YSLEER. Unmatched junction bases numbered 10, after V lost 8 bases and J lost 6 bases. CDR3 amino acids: CASAKGQGSAEAFF. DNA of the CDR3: TGCGCCAGCGCCAAGGGACAGGGAAGCGCTGAAGCTTTCTTT.

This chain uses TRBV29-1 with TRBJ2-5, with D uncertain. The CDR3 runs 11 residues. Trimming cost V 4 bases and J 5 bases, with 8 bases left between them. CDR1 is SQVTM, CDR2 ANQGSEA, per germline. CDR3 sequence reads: CSVGATETQYF. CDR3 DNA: TGCAGCGTTGGAGCTACGGAGACCCAGTACTTC.

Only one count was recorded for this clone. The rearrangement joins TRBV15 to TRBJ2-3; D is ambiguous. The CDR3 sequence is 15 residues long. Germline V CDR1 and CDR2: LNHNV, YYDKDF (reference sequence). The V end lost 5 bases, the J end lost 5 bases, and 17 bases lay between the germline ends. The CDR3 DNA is TGTGCCACCAGCGCCGGAAGGTCTGCGAGAGATACGCAGTATTTT. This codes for CATSAGRSARDTQYF.

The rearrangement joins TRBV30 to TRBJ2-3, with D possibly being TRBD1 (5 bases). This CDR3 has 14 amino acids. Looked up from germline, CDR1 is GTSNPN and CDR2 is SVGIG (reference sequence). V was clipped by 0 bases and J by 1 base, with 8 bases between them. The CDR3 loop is CAWSVTVRTDTQYF. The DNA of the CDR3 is TGTGCCTGGAGTGTGACAGTCCGCACAGATACGCAGTATTTT.

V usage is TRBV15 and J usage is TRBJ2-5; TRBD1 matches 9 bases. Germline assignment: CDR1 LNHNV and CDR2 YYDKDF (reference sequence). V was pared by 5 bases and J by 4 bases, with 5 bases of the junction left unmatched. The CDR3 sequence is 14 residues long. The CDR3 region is CATSATGGAETQYF. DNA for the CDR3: TGTGCCACCAGCGCAACAGGGGGCGCAGAGACCCAGTACTTC. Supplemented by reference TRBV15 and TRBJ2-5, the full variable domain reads DAMVIQNPRYQVTQFGKPVTLSCSQTLNHNVMYWYQQKSSQAPKLLFHYYDKDFNNEADTPDNFQSRRPNTSFCFLDIRSPGLGDTAMYLCATSATGGAETQYFGPGTRLLVL.

The CDR3 nucleotides read TGTGCCAGCAGTCAGAAACAGGGCTCCGGGGAGCTGTTTTTT. It is translated as CASSQKQGSGELFF. The chain recombines TRBV27 with TRBJ2-2, with D perhaps matching TRBD1 (6 bases). This CDR3 spans 14 amino acids. CDR1 is MNHEY, CDR2 SMNVEV, per germline (reference sequence). V was clipped by 5 bases and J by 6 bases, with 13 bases between them.

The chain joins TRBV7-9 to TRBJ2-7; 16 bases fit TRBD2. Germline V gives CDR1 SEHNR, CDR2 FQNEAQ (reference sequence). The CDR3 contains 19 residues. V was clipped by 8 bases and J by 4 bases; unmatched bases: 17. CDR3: CASGPQAGTSGRAEYEQYF. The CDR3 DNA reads TGTGCCAGCGGACCACAAGCCGGGACTAGCGGGAGGGCCGAATACGAGCAGTACTTC.

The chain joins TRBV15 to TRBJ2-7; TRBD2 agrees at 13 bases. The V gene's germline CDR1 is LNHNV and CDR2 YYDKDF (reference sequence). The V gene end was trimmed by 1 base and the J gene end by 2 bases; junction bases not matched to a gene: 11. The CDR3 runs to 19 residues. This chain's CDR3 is CATSRAPHGTSGKTYEQYF. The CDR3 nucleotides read TGTGCCACCAGCAGAGCCCCACACGGGACTAGCGGGAAAACCTACGAGCAGTACTTC.

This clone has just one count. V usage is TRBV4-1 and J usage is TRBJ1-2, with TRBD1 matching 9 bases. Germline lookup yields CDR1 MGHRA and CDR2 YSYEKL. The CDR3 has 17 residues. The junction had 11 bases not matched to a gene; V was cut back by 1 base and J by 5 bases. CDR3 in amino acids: CASSQGAWDRESYGYTF. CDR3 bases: TGCGCCAGCAGCCAAGGGGCTTGGGACAGGGAAAGTTATGGCTACACCTTC.

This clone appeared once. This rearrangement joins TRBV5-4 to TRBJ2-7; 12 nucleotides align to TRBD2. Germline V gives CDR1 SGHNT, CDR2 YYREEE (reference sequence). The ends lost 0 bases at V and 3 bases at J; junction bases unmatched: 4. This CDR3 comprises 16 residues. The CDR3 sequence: CASSLGAGLAGYEQYF. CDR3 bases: TGTGCCAGCAGCTTGGGAGCGGGACTAGCGGGCTACGAGCAGTACTTC.